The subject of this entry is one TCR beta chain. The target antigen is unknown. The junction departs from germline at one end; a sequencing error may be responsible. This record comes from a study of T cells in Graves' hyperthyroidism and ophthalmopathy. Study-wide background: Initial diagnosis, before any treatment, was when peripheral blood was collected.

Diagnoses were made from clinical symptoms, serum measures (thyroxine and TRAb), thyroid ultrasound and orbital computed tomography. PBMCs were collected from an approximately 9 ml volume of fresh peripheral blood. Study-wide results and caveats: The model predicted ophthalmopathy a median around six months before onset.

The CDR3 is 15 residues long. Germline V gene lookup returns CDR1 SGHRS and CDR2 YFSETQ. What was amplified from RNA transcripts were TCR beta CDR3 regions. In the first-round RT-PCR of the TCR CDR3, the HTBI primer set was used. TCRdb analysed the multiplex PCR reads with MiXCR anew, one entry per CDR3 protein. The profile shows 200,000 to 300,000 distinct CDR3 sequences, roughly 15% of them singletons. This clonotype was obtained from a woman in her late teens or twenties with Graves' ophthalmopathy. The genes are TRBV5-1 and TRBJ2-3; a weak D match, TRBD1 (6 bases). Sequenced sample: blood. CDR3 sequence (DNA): TGTGCCAGCAGCTTAGAAGGGGGTGGCACAGATACGCAGTATTTT. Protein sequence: CASSLEGGGTDTQYF.